This T cell receptor beta chain appears in the sequencing data of a study of beta chain features in type 1 diabetes. In all sorted populations, purity surpassed 95%. General observations from the study: Relative to healthy donors, patients appeared to have naive, central memory and Treg TCRB repertoires that were more similar. For type 1 diabetes patients, VDJ junctions showed fewer insertions and more deletions. Significant though moderate, a shortening of TCRB CDR3s appeared in all four CD4+ subsets of Type 1 diabetes patients.

The sequenced template was cDNA made from the entire isolated RNA. The protocol was immunoSEQ multiplex PCR, while the TCRdb copy is restricted to in-frame clones and leaves out a portion. The data hold some 150,000 clones, with around an eighth observed a single time. Regarding this clone: Its target is not known. Additional DNA sequences in this sample encode the identical CDR3.

The germline gives CDR1 GTSNPN, CDR2 SVGIG (reference sequence). V was clipped by 0 bases and J by 4 bases, with 8 bases between them. The CDR3 length is 13 residues. The J gene is TRBJ2-3, the V gene TRBV30, with D perhaps matching TRBD1 (6 bases). This TCR was recovered from a man between 18 and 35 years old with type 1 diabetes. Sequencing was carried out using central memory CD4+ T cells from blood. CDR3 sequence: CAWSVKGADTQYF. Written as DNA, the CDR3 is TGTGCCTGGAGTGTTAAGGGGGCAGATACGCAGTATTTT.